The present TCR beta chain was sequenced within a study of shared clonotypes between healthy human individuals (dated by TCRdb to 2020 to 2022). The study in broad terms: A couple of women and three men aged 18 to 49 years were included in the cohort. Per donor, three plates each were used for CD4 naive and CD4 memory, two for CD8 naive, and one for CD8 memory. To estimate repertoire size and how much clonotypes are shared between individuals, the study performed deep sequencing of blood TCR repertoires from five healthy adults. To increase sequencing depth and limit assay-specific biases, TCR repertoire library preparation and sequencing were carried out by different laboratories using diverse techniques. Each donor's leukapheresis produced roughly between roughly 0.85 and 9.5 billion PBMCs.

Using the deep immunoSEQ assay, TCR CDR3 regions were amplified from genomic DNA by multiplex PCR. Genomic DNA extracted from each cell subset was distributed evenly over all wells of several immunoSEQ 96-well plates, and each plate served as one replicate. Each replicate PCR for sorted subsets received 200 ng genomic DNA, equal to some 32,000 T cell genomes. The purified libraries were quantified using a Qubit 3.0 fluorometer, sized with a Bioanalyzer 2100, and then quantified again using the KAPA Library Quantification kit. Every immunoSEQ 96-well plate was sequenced on a dedicated single-read 150-cycle Illumina NextSeq 550 flow cell. The authors processed their data as follows. Because only junctional sequences without quality scores were contained in the immunoSEQ output, filtering matching that applied to full-length reads could not be performed. Sequences were annotated with PyIR, a Python wrapper for IgBLAST v1.9, and V/J genes and CDR3 were assigned using IMGT germline references. Reads were filtered out if the reads had weak V/J assignments (E-value above 1e-6), no CDR3, stop codons, out-of-frame junctions, or ambiguous translated residues. V3J clonotypes were defined as sequences sharing an identical inferred V gene, J gene, and CDR3 amino acid sequence. Percentage overlap between repertoires was calculated by dividing the number of shared unique clonotypes by the size of the smaller repertoire. RTK rarefaction, the Chao1 estimator, and Recon v2.1 estimates of unobserved clonotypes were used to assess repertoire richness. Generation probabilities were computed with OLGA for all TCRbeta clonotypes obtained by the gDNA method from several donors. TCRdb stores this immuneACCESS table with in-frame sequences only. Part of the clones is absent; in the studies checked, under half of the shortfall reflects unresolved V genes, and no reason is known for the rest. Clone size and the V and J calls come from that table; the DNA yielded D and trimming. This sample has 150,000 to 200,000 clones in its table, and approximately 92% of those were observed once. The ten top clones hold around 0.067% of the sample.

The research as a whole found: Based on pairwise subsampling, the degree of clonotype sharing among donors was expected to be affected by sequencing depth. Sampling was restricted to blood, and TCR repertoires in tissue are likely to differ from TCR repertoires in blood. About 5% of naive CD4, approximately 3.7% of naive CD8, 2.3% of memory CD4, and around 0.4% of memory CD8 clonotypes were shared across several donors. Even with the large sequencing depth, rarefaction of the sorted-subset datasets indicated that sequencing was incomplete. Naive subsets generally had larger estimated clonotype richness than memory subsets did. Because the study included only a small number of donors, the genetic and exposure-history diversity represented was limited. Compared with non-shared clonotypes, the clonotypes found in all four sorted-subset donors had higher generation probabilities.

As regards this clone: The clone's antigen remains unknown. The record has no base qualities; no much larger clone is one base away.

Healthy HIV-negative adults with no recently reported acute infections or vaccinations were included as donors. Every donor was a Caucasian adult living in Nashville, Tennessee, USA. CD4+ T cells were enriched by magnetic negative selection, after which naive cells were positively selected on CD45RA and the negative fraction was taken as the memory subset. After blood collection by leukapheresis, PBMCs were isolated using Ficoll-Histopaque density gradient centrifugation and then cryopreserved in the vapor phase of liquid nitrogen. Analytical flow cytometry was used to check the purity and quantity of every magnetically sorted T cell population. From each sorted fraction, genomic DNA was isolated and quantified by UV absorbance on a Nanodrop 2000c. Sequenced material: naive CD4+ T cells sorted from blood. In light of the paper, this sample's cell subset or site label describes: CD45RA+ positively selected. The clonotype originates from a woman in her twenties or thirties in good health.

The CDR3 protein sequence reads: CASSVTLYGYTF. The DNA sequence is TGTGCCAGCAGTGTGACGTTATATGGCTACACCTTC. Recombination joined TRBV6-1 with TRBJ1-2, with no reliable assignment of the D segment. From its cysteine to its phenylalanine, the CDR3 spans 12 amino acids. The only DNA kept is the CDR3, 36 bases in frame from the first base. V is cut by 4 bases and J by 5 bases, and the space between the germline ends is 8 bases. For CDR1 and CDR2, the germline V gene lists MNHNS and SASEGT.